Detailed here is one TCR beta chain. Relative to the germline gene, one junction end is altered; a read error may explain this. Via MiXCR, TCRdb re-called the PCR reads, giving one row per CDR3 protein. This sample has roughly 17,000 distinct CDR3 sequences; over 50% occur once, and the top ten carry about 31%. The sample is drawn from a study of CD4 and CD8 cells across lung adenocarcinoma regions. Germline CDR1 MGHRA, CDR2 YSYEKL. The length of the CDR3 is 15 residues. The TCR comes from a female donor with lung adenocarcinoma. The CD4 and CD8 labels of this study may be unreliable. V usage is TRBV4-1 and J usage is TRBJ2-4, with D possibly being TRBD1 or TRBD2 (6 bases each). The material sequenced was CD8+ T cells from the center of a lung tumor. The CDR3 nucleotides read TGCGCCAGCGGCTCGGGGGCGAGAGCCACAGACACTCAGTATTTC. It specifies CASGSGARATDTQYF.